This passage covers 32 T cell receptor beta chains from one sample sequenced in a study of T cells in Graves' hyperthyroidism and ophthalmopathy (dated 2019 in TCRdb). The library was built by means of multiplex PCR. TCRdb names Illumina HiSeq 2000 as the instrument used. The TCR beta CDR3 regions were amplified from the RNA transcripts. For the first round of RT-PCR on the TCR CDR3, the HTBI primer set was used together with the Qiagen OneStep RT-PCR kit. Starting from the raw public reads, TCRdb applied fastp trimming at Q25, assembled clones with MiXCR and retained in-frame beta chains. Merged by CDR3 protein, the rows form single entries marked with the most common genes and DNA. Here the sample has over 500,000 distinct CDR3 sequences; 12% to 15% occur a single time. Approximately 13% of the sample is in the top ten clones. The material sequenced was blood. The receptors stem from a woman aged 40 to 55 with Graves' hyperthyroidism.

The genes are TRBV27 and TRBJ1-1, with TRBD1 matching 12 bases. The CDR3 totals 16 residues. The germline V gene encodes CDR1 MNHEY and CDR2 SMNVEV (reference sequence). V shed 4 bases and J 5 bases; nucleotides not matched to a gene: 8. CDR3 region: CASSSRDRGRGTEAFF. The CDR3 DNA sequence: TGTGCCAGCAGTTCCAGGGACAGGGGGCGAGGTACTGAAGCTTTCTTT.

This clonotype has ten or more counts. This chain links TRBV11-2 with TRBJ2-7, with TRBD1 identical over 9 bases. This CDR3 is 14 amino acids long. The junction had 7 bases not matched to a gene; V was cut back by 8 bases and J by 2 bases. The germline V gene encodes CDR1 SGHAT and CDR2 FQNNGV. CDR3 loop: CASGTGTGTYEQYF. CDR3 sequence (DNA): TGTGCCAGCGGGACCGGGACAGGGACCTACGAGCAGTACTTC.

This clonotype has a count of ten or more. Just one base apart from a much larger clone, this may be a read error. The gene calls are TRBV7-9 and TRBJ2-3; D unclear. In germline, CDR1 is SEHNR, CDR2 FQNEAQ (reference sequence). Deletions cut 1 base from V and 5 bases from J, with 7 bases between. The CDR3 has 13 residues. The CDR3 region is CASSLVGRDTQYF. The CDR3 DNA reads TGTGCCAGCAGCTTAGTGGGCAGAGATACGCAGTATTTT. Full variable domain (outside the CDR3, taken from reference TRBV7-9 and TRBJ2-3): DTGVSQNPRHKITKRGQNVTFRCDPISEHNRLYWYRQTLGQGPEFLTYFQNEAQLEKSRLLSDRFSAERPKGSFSTLEIQRTEQGDSAMYLCASSLVGRDTQYFGPGTRLTVL.

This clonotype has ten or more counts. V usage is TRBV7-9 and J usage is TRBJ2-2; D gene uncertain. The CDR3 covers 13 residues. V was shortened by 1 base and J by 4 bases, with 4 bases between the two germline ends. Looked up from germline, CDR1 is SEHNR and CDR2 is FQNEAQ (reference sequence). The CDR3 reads CASSLDATGELFF. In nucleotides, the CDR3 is TGTGCCAGCAGCTTAGACGCCACCGGGGAGCTGTTTTTT. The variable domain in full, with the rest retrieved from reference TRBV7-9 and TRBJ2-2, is DTGVSQNPRHKITKRGQNVTFRCDPISEHNRLYWYRQTLGQGPEFLTYFQNEAQLEKSRLLSDRFSAERPKGSFSTLEIQRTEQGDSAMYLCASSLDATGELFFGEGSRLTVL.

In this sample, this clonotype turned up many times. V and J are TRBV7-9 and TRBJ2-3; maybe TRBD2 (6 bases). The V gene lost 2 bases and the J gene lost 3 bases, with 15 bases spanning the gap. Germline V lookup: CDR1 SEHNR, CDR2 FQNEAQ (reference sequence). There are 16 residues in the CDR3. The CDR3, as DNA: TGTGCCAGCAGCTTATTTAGCGGAGGAATGACAGATACGCAGTATTTT. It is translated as CASSLFSGGMTDTQYF.

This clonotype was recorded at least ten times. The CDR3 bases are TGCGCCAGCAGCCCTGGACTAGCGGGAGAGGTCGGGGAGCTGTTTTTT. It encodes CASSPGLAGEVGELFF. This sequence joins TRBV5-1 and TRBJ2-2; TRBD2 matches 13 bases. V lost 4 bases to trimming and J lost 7 bases; unmatched junction nucleotides: 7. The CDR3 length is 16 residues. The V gene's germline CDR1 is SGHRS and CDR2 YFSETQ. Full variable domain (missing parts from reference TRBV5-1 and TRBJ2-2): KAGVTQTPRYLIKTRGQQVTLSCSPISGHRSVSWYQQTPGQGLQFLFEYFSETQRNKGNFPGRFSGRQFSNSRSEMNVSTLELGDSALYLCASSPGLAGEVGELFFGEGSRLTVL.

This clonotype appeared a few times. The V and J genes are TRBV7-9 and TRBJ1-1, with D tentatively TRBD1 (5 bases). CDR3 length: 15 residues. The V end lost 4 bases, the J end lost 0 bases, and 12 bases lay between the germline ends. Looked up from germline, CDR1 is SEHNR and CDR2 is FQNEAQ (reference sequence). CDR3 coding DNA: TGTGCCAGCAGCTCCCAGGGAGGGGTGAACACTGAAGCTTTCTTT. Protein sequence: CASSSQGGVNTEAFF.

The CDR3 DNA reads as TGTGCCAGCAGTGAAGGGGGCGGAGACACAGATACGCAGTATTTT. Translated: CASSEGGGDTDTQYF. This chain connects TRBV6-1 to TRBJ2-3, with a possible D match to TRBD1 (5 bases). Germline V gene data show CDR1 as MNHNS and CDR2 as SASEGT. Trimming removed 1 base at V and 2 bases at J, with 10 bases between. The CDR3 runs 15 residues.

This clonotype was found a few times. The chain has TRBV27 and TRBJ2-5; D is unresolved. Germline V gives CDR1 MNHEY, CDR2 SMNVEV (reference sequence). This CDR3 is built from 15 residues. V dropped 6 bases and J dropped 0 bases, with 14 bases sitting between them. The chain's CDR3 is CASRSSRADQETQYF. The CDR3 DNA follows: TGTGCCAGCAGATCCTCCCGGGCAGACCAAGAGACCCAGTACTTC.

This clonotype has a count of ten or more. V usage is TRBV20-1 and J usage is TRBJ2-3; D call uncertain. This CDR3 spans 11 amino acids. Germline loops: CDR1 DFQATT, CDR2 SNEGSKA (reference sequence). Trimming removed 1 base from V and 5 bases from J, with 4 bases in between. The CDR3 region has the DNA TGCAGTGCTAGAGCGGTAGATACGCAGTATTTT. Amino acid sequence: CSARAVDTQYF.

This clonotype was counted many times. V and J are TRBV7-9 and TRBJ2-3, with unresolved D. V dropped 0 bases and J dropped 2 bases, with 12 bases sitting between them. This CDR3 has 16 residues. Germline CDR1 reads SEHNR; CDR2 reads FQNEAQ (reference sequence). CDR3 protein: CASSLAVSLYTDTQYF. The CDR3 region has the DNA TGTGCCAGCAGCTTAGCTGTCAGCCTTTACACAGATACGCAGTATTTT. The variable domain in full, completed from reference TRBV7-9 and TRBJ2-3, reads DTGVSQNPRHKITKRGQNVTFRCDPISEHNRLYWYRQTLGQGPEFLTYFQNEAQLEKSRLLSDRFSAERPKGSFSTLEIQRTEQGDSAMYLCASSLAVSLYTDTQYFGPGTRLTVL.

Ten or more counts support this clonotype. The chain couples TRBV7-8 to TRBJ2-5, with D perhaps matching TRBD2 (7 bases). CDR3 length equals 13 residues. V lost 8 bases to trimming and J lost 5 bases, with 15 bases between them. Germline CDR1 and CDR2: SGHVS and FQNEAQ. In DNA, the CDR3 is TGTGCCAGCGCTTTTAGGGGGGGGGAGACCCAGTACTTC. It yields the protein CASAFRGGETQYF.

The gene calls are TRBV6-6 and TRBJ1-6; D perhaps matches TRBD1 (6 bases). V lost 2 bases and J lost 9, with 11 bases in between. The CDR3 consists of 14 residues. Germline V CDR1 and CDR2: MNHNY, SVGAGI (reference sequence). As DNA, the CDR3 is TGTGCCAGCAGTTACCGCGCACAGGGTTCACCCCTCCACTTT. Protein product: CASSYRAQGSPLHF.

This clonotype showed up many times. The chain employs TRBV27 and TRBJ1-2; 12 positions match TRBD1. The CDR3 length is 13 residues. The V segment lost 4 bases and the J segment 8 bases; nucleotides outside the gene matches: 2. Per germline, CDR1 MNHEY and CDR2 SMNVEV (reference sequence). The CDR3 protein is CASSSGTGGGYTF. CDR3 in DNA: TGTGCCAGCAGTTCCGGGACAGGGGGCGGCTACACCTTC.

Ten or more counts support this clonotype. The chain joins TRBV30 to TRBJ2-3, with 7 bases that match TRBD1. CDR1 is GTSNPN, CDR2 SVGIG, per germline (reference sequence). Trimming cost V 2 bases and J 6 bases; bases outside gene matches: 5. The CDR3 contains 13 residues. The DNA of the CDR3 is TGTGCCTGGAGTCCAACAGGGGTTGATACGCAGTATTTT. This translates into CAWSPTGVDTQYF.

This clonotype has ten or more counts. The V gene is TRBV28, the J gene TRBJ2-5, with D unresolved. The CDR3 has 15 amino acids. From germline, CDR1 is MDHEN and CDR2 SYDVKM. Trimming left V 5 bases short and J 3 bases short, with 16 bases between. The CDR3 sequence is CASSPLGYVEETQYF. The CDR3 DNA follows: TGTGCCAGCAGTCCCCTCGGTTACGTAGAAGAGACCCAGTACTTC.

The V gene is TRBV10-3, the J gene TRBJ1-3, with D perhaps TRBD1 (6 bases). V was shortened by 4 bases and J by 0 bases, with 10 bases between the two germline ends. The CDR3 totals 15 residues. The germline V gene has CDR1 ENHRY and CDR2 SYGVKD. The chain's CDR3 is CAISGGGRSGNTIYF. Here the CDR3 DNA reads TGTGCCATCAGTGGAGGGGGACGCTCTGGAAACACCATATATTTT.

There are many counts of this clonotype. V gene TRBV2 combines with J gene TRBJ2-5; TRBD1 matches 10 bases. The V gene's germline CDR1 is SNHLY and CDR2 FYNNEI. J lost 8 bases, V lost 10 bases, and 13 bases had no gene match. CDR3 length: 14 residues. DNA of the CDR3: TGTGCCACTACCTCCGGGACAGGGGCAAGCACCCAGTACTTC. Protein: CATTSGTGASTQYF.

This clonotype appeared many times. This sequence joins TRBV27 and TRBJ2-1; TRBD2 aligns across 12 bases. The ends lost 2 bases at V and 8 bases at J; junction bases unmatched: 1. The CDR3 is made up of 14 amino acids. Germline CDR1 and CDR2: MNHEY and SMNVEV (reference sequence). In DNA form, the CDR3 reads TGTGCCAGCAGTTTAGGGACTAGCGGGCATGAGCAGTTCTTC. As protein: CASSLGTSGHEQFF.

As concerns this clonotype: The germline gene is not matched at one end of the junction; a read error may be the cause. CDR3 residues: CASSQDRVGRRETQYF. Here the CDR3 DNA reads TGCGCCAGCAGCCAAGACCGGGTGGGGAGGCGAGAGACCCAGTACTTC. The chain carries TRBV7-9 and TRBJ2-5; D perhaps matches TRBD2 (6 bases). Germline loops: CDR1 SEHNR, CDR2 FQNEAQ (reference sequence). The CDR3 spans 16 residues.

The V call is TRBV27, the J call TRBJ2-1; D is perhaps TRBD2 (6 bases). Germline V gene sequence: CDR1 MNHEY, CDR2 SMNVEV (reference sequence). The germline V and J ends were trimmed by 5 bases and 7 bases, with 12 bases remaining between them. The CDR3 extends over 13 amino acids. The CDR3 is CASSAGLSNEQFF. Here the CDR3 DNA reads TGTGCCAGCAGTGCGGGACTTTCTAATGAGCAGTTCTTC.

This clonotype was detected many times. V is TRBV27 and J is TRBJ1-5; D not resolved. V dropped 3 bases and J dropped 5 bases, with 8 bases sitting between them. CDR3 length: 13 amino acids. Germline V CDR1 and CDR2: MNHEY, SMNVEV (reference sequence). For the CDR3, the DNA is TGTGCCAGCAGTTTGAGGGCTGATCAGCCCCAGCATTTT. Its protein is CASSLRADQPQHF.

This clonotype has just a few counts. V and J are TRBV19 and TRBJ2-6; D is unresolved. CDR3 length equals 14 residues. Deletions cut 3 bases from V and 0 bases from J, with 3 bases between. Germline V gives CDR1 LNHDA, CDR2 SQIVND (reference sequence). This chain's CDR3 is CASSITSGANVLTF. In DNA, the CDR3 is TGTGCCAGTAGTATCACCTCTGGGGCCAACGTCCTGACTTTC.

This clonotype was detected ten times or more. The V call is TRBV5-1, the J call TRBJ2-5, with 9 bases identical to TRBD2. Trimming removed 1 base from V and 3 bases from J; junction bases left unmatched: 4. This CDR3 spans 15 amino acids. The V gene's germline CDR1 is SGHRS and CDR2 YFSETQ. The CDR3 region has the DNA TGCGCCAGCAGCTTGAACGCGGGAGGGAAAGAGACCCAGTACTTC. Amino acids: CASSLNAGGKETQYF.

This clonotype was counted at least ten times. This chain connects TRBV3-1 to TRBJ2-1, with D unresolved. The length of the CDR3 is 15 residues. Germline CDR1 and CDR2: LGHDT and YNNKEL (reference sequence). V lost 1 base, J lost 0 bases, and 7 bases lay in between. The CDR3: CASSQGGSSYNEQFF. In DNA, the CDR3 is TGTGCCAGCAGCCAAGGGGGTAGCTCCTACAATGAGCAGTTCTTC.

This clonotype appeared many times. In DNA form, the CDR3 reads TGTGCCAGCAGTCCCAGCGGGAGAGGCGCAGATACGCAGTATTTT. It encodes CASSPSGRGADTQYF. The V and J genes are TRBV28 and TRBJ2-3; 8 bases line up with TRBD2. CDR1 and CDR2 (germline): MDHEN, SYDVKM. With 5 bases clipped from V and 4 bases from J, the junction kept 8 bases outside the gene matches. This CDR3 region has 15 residues.

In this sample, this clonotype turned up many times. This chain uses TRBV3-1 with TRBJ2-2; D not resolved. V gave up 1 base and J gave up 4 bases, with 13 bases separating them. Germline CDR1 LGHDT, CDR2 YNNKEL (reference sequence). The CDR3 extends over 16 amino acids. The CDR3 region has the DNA TGTGCCAGCAGCCAAGCTCAAGAAGATCCCACCGGGGAGCTGTTTTTT. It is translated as CASSQAQEDPTGELFF. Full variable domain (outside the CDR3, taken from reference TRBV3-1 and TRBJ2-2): DTAVSQTPKYLVTQMGNDKSIKCEQNLGHDTMYWYKQDSKKFLKIMFSYNNKELIINETVPNRFSPKSPDKAHLNLHINSLELGDSAVYFCASSQAQEDPTGELFFGEGSRLTVL.

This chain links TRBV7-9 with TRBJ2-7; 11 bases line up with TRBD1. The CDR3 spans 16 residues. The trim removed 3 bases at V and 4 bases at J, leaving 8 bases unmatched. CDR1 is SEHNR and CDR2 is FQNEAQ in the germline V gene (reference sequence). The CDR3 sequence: CASSLGLGQGAYEQYF. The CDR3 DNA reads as TGTGCCAGCAGCTTGGGGCTAGGACAGGGGGCGTACGAGCAGTACTTC.

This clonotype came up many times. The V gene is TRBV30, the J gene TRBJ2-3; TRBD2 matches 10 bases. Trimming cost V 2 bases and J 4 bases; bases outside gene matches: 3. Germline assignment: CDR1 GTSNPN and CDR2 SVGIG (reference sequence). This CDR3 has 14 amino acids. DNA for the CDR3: TGTGCCTGGAGTCTAGCGGGAGTGGCAGATACGCAGTATTTT. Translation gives CAWSLAGVADTQYF.

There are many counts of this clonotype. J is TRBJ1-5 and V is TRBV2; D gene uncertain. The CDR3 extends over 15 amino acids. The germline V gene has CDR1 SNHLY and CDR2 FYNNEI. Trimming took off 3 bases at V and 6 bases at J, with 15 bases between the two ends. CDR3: CASSDSGLRVQPQHF. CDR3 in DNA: TGTGCCAGCAGTGATTCGGGGTTGCGGGTTCAGCCCCAGCATTTT.

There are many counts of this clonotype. The chain's CDR3 is CSARASGRANTGELFF. In DNA form, the CDR3 reads TGCAGTGCTAGAGCTAGCGGGAGGGCGAACACCGGGGAGCTGTTTTTT. The chain carries TRBV20-1 and TRBJ2-2, with 12 bases lining up with TRBD2. V lost 1 base and J lost 0; bases outside the gene matches: 0. The V gene's germline CDR1 is DFQATT and CDR2 SNEGSKA (reference sequence). The CDR3 is 16 amino acids.

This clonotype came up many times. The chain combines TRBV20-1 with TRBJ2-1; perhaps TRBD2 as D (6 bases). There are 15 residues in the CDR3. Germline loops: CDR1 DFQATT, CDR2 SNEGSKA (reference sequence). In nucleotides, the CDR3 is TGCAGATCGGAAGGCCGGGGGACCTCCTACAATGAGCAGTTCTTC. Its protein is CRSEGRGTSYNEQFF.